The clone carrying this T cell receptor (beta chain) was picked up one time. Original processing notes: Nucleated cell counts were estimated from reference gene primer amplification. Profiling relied on immunoSEQ multiplex PCR, and the TCRdb table lists in-frame clones only, not all of them. The V and J calls and clone size were taken over from that table, and D and trimming were inferred from the DNA. Here the sample spans about 130,000 clones, more than 70% being singletons. The data were obtained in a study of blood T cell repertoires in COVID-19. Overall study context: Both acute and convalescent COVID-19 samples were obtained from the United States, Italy and Spain. In each case, the material was cDNA or gDNA derived from T cells, B-cell-depleted T cells, or PBMCs.

The germline CDR1 and CDR2 sequences are SGHTA and FQGTGA. V lost 0 bases to trimming and J lost 4 bases, with 9 bases between them. This CDR3 spans 14 amino acids. The V call is TRBV7-3, the J call TRBJ1-1; tentative D call: TRBD1 (5 bases). Input material: peripheral blood. This sequence was found in a woman aged 55-70 years with acute or convalescent COVID-19. The CDR3 DNA sequence: TGTGCCAGCAGCTTAACAGGGGCCGGCACTGAAGCTTTCTTT. It is translated as CASSLTGAGTEAFF.